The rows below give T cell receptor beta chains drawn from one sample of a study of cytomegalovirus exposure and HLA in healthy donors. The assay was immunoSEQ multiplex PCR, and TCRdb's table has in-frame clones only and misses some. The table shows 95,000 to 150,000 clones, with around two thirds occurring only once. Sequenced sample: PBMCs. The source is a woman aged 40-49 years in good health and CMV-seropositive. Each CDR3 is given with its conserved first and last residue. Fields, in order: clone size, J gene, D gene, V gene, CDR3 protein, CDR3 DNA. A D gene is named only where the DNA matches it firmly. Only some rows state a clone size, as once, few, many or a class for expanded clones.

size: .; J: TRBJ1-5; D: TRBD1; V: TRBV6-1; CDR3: CASSEELAGGYQPQHF; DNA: TGTGCCAGCAGTGAAGAACTGGCAGGGGGATATCAGCCCCAGCATTTT
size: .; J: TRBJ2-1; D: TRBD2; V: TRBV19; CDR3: CASTILAGGHNEQFF; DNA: TGTGCCAGCACGATACTAGCGGGAGGGCACAATGAGCAGTTCTTC
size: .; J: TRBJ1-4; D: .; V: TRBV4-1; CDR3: CASSQGGGIEKLFF; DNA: TGCGCCAGCAGCCAAGGGGGGGGGATCGAAAAACTGTTTTTT
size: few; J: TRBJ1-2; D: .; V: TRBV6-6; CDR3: CASSVTDRTNYGYTF; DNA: TGTGCCAGCAGTGTTACGGACAGAACTAACTATGGCTACACCTTC
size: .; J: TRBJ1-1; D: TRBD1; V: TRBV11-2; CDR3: CASSLQGAYEAFF; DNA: TGTGCCAGCAGCTTACAGGGGGCCTATGAAGCTTTCTTT
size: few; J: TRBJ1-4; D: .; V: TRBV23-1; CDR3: CASRRGGGGPNEKLFF; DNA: TGCGCCAGCAGAAGAGGGGGGGGCGGCCCTAATGAAAAACTGTTTTTT
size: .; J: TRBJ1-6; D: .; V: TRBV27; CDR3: CASSLIRGGNNSPLHF; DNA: TGTGCCAGCAGTTTGATAAGGGGCGGAAATAATTCACCCCTCCACTTT
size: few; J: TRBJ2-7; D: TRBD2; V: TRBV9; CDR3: CASSPGTSGRVGF; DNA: TGTGCCAGCAGCCCTGGGACTAGCGGGAGAGTGGGCTTC
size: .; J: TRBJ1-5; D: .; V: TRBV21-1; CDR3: CASTQTRDRVNQPQHF; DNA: TGTGCCAGCACCCAGACCCGGGATAGGGTCAATCAGCCCCAGCATTTT
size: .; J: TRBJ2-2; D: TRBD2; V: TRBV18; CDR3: CASSRGGAQTGELFF; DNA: TGTGCCAGCTCACGCGGGGGGGCCCAGACCGGGGAGCTGTTTTTT
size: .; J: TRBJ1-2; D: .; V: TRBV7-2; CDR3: CASSLRQDYGYTF; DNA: TGTGCCAGCAGCCTTCGACAGGACTATGGCTACACCTTC
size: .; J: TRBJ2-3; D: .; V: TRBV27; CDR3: CASSPPRAGSPQGADTQYF; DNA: TGTGCCAGCAGTCCCCCAAGGGCGGGATCCCCTCAGGGGGCAGATACGCAGTATTTT
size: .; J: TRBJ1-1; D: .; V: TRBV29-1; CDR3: CSVSRGVGTEAFF; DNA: TGCAGCGTTTCGCGGGGGGTAGGGACTGAAGCTTTCTTT
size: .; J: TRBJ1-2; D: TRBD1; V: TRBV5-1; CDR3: CASSFGQAYYGYTF; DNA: TGCGCCAGCAGCTTCGGACAGGCCTACTATGGCTACACCTTC
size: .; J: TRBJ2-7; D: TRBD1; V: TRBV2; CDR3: CASRTGTGDYEQYF; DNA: TGTGCCAGTAGGACGGGGACAGGTGACTACGAGCAGTACTTC
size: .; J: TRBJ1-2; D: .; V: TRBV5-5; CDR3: CASSTGTLSNYGYTF; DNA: TGTGCCAGCAGCACCGGGACTCTCAGTAACTATGGCTACACCTTC
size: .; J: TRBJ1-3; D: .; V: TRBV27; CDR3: CASSLEPGNTIYF; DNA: TGTGCCAGCAGTTTAGAGCCAGGAAACACCATATATTTT
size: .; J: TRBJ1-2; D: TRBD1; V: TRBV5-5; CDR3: CASSLAGGDGNYGYTF; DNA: TGTGCCAGCAGCTTGGCAGGGGGCGACGGGAACTATGGCTACACCTTC
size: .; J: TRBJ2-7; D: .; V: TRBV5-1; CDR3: CASTVGTTASYEQYF; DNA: TGCGCCAGCACTGTCGGGACAACAGCTTCCTACGAGCAGTACTTC
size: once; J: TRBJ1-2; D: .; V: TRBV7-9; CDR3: CSSTRGTTNYGYTF; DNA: TGTTCCAGCACTCGAGGGACTACTAACTATGGCTACACCTTC
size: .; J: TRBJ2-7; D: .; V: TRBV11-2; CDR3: CASSRGGEQYF; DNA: TGTGCCAGCAGCAGAGGCGGCGAGCAGTACTTC
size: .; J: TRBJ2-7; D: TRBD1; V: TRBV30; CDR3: CAGTGSYEQYF; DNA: TGTGCCGGGACAGGCTCCTACGAGCAGTACTTC
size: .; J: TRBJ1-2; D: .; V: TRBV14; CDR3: CASSQDTGNGYTF; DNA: TGTGCCAGCAGCCAAGATACAGGTAATGGCTACACCTTC
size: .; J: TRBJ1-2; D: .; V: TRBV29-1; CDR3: CSVPGLSDYGYTF; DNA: TGCAGCGTACCGGGACTTTCCGACTATGGCTACACCTTC
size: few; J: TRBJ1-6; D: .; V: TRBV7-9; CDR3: CASTSLNSPLHF; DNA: TGTGCCAGCACGTCTCTGAATTCACCCCTCCACTTT
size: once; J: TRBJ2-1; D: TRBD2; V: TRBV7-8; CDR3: CASSPPGTRNEQFF; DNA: TGTGCCAGCAGCCCTCCCGGGACTAGGAATGAGCAGTTCTTC
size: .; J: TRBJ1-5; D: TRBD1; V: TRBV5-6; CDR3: CASSLGGQVSNQPQHF; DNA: TGTGCCAGCAGCTTGGGGGGACAGGTAAGCAATCAGCCCCAGCATTTT
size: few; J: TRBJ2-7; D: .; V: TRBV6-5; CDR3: CASSEAIEYEQYF; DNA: TGTGCCAGCAGTGAAGCGATCGAGTACGAGCAGTACTTC
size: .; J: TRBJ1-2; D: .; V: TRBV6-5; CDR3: CASSYAGAAGYTF; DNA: TGTGCCAGCAGTTACGCAGGGGCCGCTGGCTACACCTTC
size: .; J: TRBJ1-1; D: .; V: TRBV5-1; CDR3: CASSSESGSAEAFF; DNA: TGCGCCAGCAGCTCGGAGTCCGGCTCAGCTGAAGCTTTCTTT
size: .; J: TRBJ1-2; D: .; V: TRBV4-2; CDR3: CASSQVAGRGLDGYTF; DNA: TGTGCCAGCAGCCAAGTTGCGGGCAGGGGATTAGACGGCTACACCTTC
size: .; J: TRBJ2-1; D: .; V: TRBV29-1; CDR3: CSVDAGAGFNEQFF; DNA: TGCAGCGTTGATGCGGGGGCGGGTTTCAATGAGCAGTTCTTC
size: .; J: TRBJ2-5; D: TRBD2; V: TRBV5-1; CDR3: CASSPAAAGGFRETQYF; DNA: TGCGCCAGCAGCCCGGCCGCAGCGGGGGGGTTTCGAGAGACCCAGTACTTC
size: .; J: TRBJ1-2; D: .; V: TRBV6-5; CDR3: CASSYRGGDYGHTF; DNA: TGTGCCAGCAGTTATAGGGGAGGGGATTATGGCCACACCTTC